Presented here are 26 T cell receptor beta chains from one specimen sequenced in a study of blood T cell repertoires in COVID-19. Sequencing was performed with immunoSEQ multiplex PCR; in TCRdb, only in-frame clones are kept and a portion is missing. The repertoire consists of some 140,000 clones, with around 80% occurring once and the leading ten covering roughly 3.6%. The sequencing input was peripheral blood. The origin of the receptors is a man between 60 and 70 years old with acute or convalescent COVID-19.

This clone was seen more than once but under ten times. The chain carries TRBV13 and TRBJ1-1; tentative D call: TRBD1 (5 bases). The ends were cut back, 1 base at V and 1 base at J, with 10 bases in the middle. This CDR3 spans 15 amino acids. Germline values: CDR1 PRHDT, CDR2 FYEKMQ (reference sequence). The CDR3 here is CASSLAPTGNTEAFF. CDR3 in DNA: TGTGCCAGCAGCTTAGCGCCCACAGGGAACACTGAAGCTTTCTTT.

The V call is TRBV6-2 or TRBV6-3, the J call TRBJ2-1; D perhaps matches TRBD2 (6 bases). V was shortened by 2 bases and J by 8 bases, with 13 bases between the two germline ends. The CDR3 is 14 amino acids. The germline V gene encodes CDR1 MNHEY and CDR2 SVGEGT. The CDR3 loop is CASSYRLVSHEQFF. In DNA form, the CDR3 reads TGTGCCAGCAGTTACCGACTAGTTTCCCATGAGCAGTTCTTC.

The sample holds a few counts of this clone. The chain carries TRBV6-5 and TRBJ2-6; 7 bases line up with TRBD1. Germline V gives CDR1 MNHEY, CDR2 SVGAGI. The V gene end was trimmed by 8 bases and the J gene end by 0 bases; junction bases not matched to a gene: 1. CDR3 length: 14 residues. In DNA, the CDR3 is TGTGCCAGCGGGGACAGCTCTGGGGCCAACGTCCTGACTTTC. This sequence encodes CASGDSSGANVLTF.

The chain is built from TRBV28 and TRBJ2-5; possibly TRBD2 for D (5 bases). With 3 bases removed from V and 4 bases from J, the gap between germline ends came to 6 bases. The germline CDR1 and CDR2 sequences are MDHEN and SYDVKM. CDR3 length equals 12 residues. Written as DNA, the CDR3 is TGTGCCAGCAGTTTTGGGAGAGAGACCCAGTACTTC. It is translated as CASSFGRETQYF.

The chain combines TRBV6-1 with TRBJ2-5; TRBD1 agrees at 8 bases. The CDR3 contains 15 residues. The germline gives CDR1 MNHNS, CDR2 SASEGT. Trimming removed 6 bases from V and 5 bases from J; junction bases left unmatched: 11. As DNA, the CDR3 is TGTGCCAGCAGAAGGAGTACAGGGGGATTCGAGACCCAGTACTTC. It specifies CASRRSTGGFETQYF.

The V gene is TRBV9, the J gene TRBJ2-2; D is perhaps TRBD2 (6 bases). Trimming pared 4 bases from V and 2 bases from J, leaving 9 bases between. This CDR3 is 14 amino acids long. CDR1 is SGDLS, CDR2 YYNGEE, per germline. As DNA, the CDR3 is TGTGCCAGCAGCTGGGGGGATAACACCGGGGAGCTGTTTTTT. Protein product: CASSWGDNTGELFF.

Comment on this clone: In the same sample, other DNA sequences code for this CDR3. This sequence joins TRBV5-1 and TRBJ1-3, with D uncertain. The germline V gene has CDR1 SGHRS and CDR2 YFSETQ. This CDR3 has 14 residues. Trimming cost V 0 bases and J 4 bases, with 8 bases left between them. The CDR3 loop is CASSLASSGNTIYF. DNA for the CDR3: TGCGCCAGCAGCTTGGCTTCTTCGGGAAACACCATATATTTT.

DNA for the CDR3: TGTGCCAGCAGTTGGTTGCAGCGGACAGATACGCAGTATTTT. Translation: CASSWLQRTDTQYF. The chain carries TRBV28 and TRBJ2-3; D may be TRBD2 (5 bases). Germline V gene data show CDR1 as MDHEN and CDR2 as SYDVKM. Trimming took 4 bases from V and 3 from J, leaving 11 bases between them. CDR3 length: 14 residues.

The chain joins TRBV27 to TRBJ2-1; 10 bases match TRBD2. J lost 7 bases, V lost 5 bases, and 8 bases had no gene match. CDR1 and CDR2 from the germline V gene are MNHEY and SMNVEV (reference sequence). The CDR3 has 15 amino acids. The CDR3 loop is CASSPIAGGRNEQFF. CDR3 nucleotides: TGTGCCAGCAGTCCCATAGCGGGAGGCAGGAATGAGCAGTTCTTC.

This clone was seen more than once but under ten times. V is TRBV5-1 and J is TRBJ2-2; 10 bases are a match to TRBD1. The J segment lost 5 bases and the V segment lost 3 bases, leaving 4 bases of the junction unmatched. Looked up from germline, CDR1 is SGHRS and CDR2 is YFSETQ. The CDR3 loop spans 15 amino acids. Here the CDR3 reads CASSSGTGATGELFF. DNA for the CDR3: TGCGCCAGCAGCTCCGGGACAGGGGCGACCGGGGAGCTGTTTTTT.

This clone showed up just once. The chain uses TRBV7-9 and TRBJ2-2; 7 bases are shared with TRBD2. Trimming took 5 bases from V and 5 from J; bases not matched to a gene: 8. There are 15 residues in the CDR3. The germline CDR1 and CDR2 sequences are SEHNR and FQNEAQ (reference sequence). The CDR3 here is CASSPPSGGTGELFF. CDR3 DNA sequence: TGTGCCAGCAGCCCCCCTAGCGGTGGAACCGGGGAGCTGTTTTTT.

This clone was found once. The chain couples TRBV7-9 to TRBJ1-4; a weak D match, TRBD1 (6 bases). Trimming cost V 5 bases and J 4 bases, with 14 bases left between them. The CDR3 extends over 15 amino acids. The V gene's germline CDR1 is SEHNR and CDR2 FQNEAQ (reference sequence). CDR3 region: CASSITQGINEKLFF. The CDR3 DNA sequence: TGTGCCAGCAGCATTACCCAGGGGATTAATGAAAAACTGTTTTTT.

This chain connects TRBV28 to TRBJ2-3; D ambiguous. The CDR3 consists of 15 residues. Trimming pared 6 bases from V and 4 bases from J, leaving 17 bases between. CDR1 is MDHEN, CDR2 SYDVKM, per germline. CDR3 nucleotide sequence: TGTGCCAGCAGCCCCCCCAGGTTTCACGCAGATACGCAGTATTTT. This sequence encodes CASSPPRFHADTQYF. Filled out from reference TRBV28 and TRBJ2-3, the complete variable domain reads DVKVTQSSRYLVKRTGEKVFLECVQDMDHENMFWYRQDPGLGLRLIYFSYDVKMKEKGDIPEGYSVSREKKERFSLILESASTNQTSMYLCASSPPRFHADTQYFGPGTRLTVL.

The chain uses TRBV19 and TRBJ1-1; maybe TRBD1 (5 bases). CDR1 and CDR2 (germline): LNHDA, SQIVND (reference sequence). V dropped 3 bases and J dropped 5 bases, with 10 bases sitting between them. The CDR3 contains 13 residues. The CDR3 region is CASSIAGWTEAFF. In DNA, the CDR3 is TGTGCCAGTAGTATTGCAGGGTGGACTGAAGCTTTCTTT.

The gene calls are TRBV29-1 and TRBJ2-7, with D possibly TRBD1 on 5 matching bases. Trimming removed 4 bases from V and 5 bases from J, with 12 bases in between. This CDR3 has 12 residues. Germline CDR1 SQVTM, CDR2 ANQGSEA. The chain's CDR3 is CSVGPGPHEQYF. CDR3 bases: TGCAGCGTTGGGCCAGGGCCCCACGAGCAGTACTTC.

This rearrangement joins TRBV11-2 to TRBJ2-2; D is perhaps TRBD1 (5 bases). CDR3 length: 15 residues. V was clipped by 4 bases and J by 1 base, with 10 bases between them. Germline-derived CDR1 and CDR2 are SGHAT and FQNNGV. CDR3 nucleotide sequence: TGTGCCAGCAGCTCTTCAGGGTGGAACACCGGGGAGCTGTTTTTT. Amino acid sequence: CASSSSGWNTGELFF. Based on the CDR3 plus reference TRBV11-2 and TRBJ2-2, the full variable domain is EAGVAQSPRYKIIEKRQSVAFWCNPISGHATLYWYQQILGQGPKLLIQFQNNGVVDDSQLPKDRFSAERLKGVDSTLKIQPAKLEDSAVYLCASSSSGWNTGELFFGEGSRLTVL.

This clone has a handful of counts. This chain uses TRBV3-1 (or the pseudogene TRBV3-2) with TRBJ2-1; TRBD2 agrees at 7 bases. Germline V gene lookup returns CDR1 LGHDT and CDR2 YNNKEL (reference sequence). The ends lost 1 base at V and 4 bases at J; junction bases unmatched: 4. This CDR3 has 15 amino acids. CDR3 residues: CASSQAGGLYNEQFF. The CDR3 DNA reads as TGTGCCAGCAGCCAAGCGGGAGGTTTATACAATGAGCAGTTCTTC.

The gene calls are TRBV30 and TRBJ1-4; D remains ambiguous. Germline V lookup: CDR1 GTSNPN, CDR2 SVGIG (reference sequence). The V end lost 1 base, the J end lost 10 bases, and 10 bases lay between the germline ends. This CDR3 contains 12 residues. CDR3 sequence reads: CAWSDGVGKLFF. Written as DNA, the CDR3 is TGTGCCTGGAGTGACGGGGTAGGAAAACTGTTTTTT.

The chain has TRBV30 and TRBJ1-2; D is unresolved. Trimming removed 1 base at V and 4 bases at J, with 10 bases between. This CDR3 contains 13 residues. CDR1 is GTSNPN, CDR2 SVGIG, per germline (reference sequence). The CDR3 DNA is TGTGCCTGGAGTGAAACGGTAACCTATGGCTACACCTTC. Translating it yields CAWSETVTYGYTF.

This chain connects TRBV5-6 to TRBJ2-1; D may be TRBD2 (5 bases). The length of the CDR3 is 12 residues. Germline-derived CDR1 and CDR2 are SGHDT and YYEEEE. V lost 1 base, J lost 10 bases, and 9 bases lay in between. CDR3 in amino acids: CASSLSRLEQFF. DNA of the CDR3: TGTGCCAGCAGCTTGTCGAGACTAGAGCAGTTCTTC.

The V and J genes are TRBV23-1 and TRBJ1-1; D possibly corresponds to TRBD1 (6 bases). TRBV23-1 is treated as an ORF (open reading frame) with a function not yet certain. The V end was cut by 11 bases, the J end by 2 bases, with 12 bases between. This CDR3 is built from 12 residues. CDR3 region: CAPTTGNTEAFF. The DNA for the CDR3 is TGCGCCCCCACGACAGGAAACACTGAAGCTTTCTTT.

The chain couples TRBV28 to TRBJ2-2; D is unclear. Trimming took 8 bases from V and 13 from J, leaving 17 bases between them. Per the germline V gene, CDR1 is MDHEN and CDR2 is SYDVKM. The CDR3 covers 12 residues. DNA for the CDR3: TGTGCCAGCGTGGGCCCTGGTTGGGCGCTGTTTTTT. It translates to CASVGPGWALFF.

The rearrangement uses TRBV11-2 and TRBJ2-1; 8 bases are shared with TRBD2. The CDR3 has 15 amino acids. The V gene end was trimmed by 1 base and the J gene end by 7 bases; junction bases not matched to a gene: 6. Germline lookup yields CDR1 SGHAT and CDR2 FQNNGV. The CDR3 loop reads CASSLALAAGNEQFF. The DNA for the CDR3 is TGTGCCAGCAGCTTAGCACTAGCGGCGGGGAATGAGCAGTTCTTC.

This clone came up many times. The rearrangement uses TRBV27 and TRBJ2-3; 9 positions agree with TRBD2. Per the germline V gene, CDR1 is MNHEY and CDR2 is SMNVEV (reference sequence). With V trimmed by 3 bases and J by 0 bases, 1 base remained unmatched. This CDR3 is 15 amino acids long. The CDR3 region has the DNA TGTGCCAGCAGTTTGGGGACTAGCAGCACAGATACGCAGTATTTT. Amino acids: CASSLGTSSTDTQYF.

The rearrangement links TRBV15 to TRBJ1-2, with D tentatively TRBD1 (6 bases). The length of the CDR3 is 13 residues. CDR1 is LNHNV and CDR2 is YYDKDF in the germline V gene (reference sequence). Trimming removed 3 bases from V and 2 bases from J, with 7 bases in between. CDR3 protein: CATSSQGNYGYTF. CDR3 DNA sequence: TGTGCCACCAGCAGTCAGGGGAACTATGGCTACACCTTC.

CDR3 region: CASSLVVSRETQYF. The CDR3 coding sequence is TGTGCCAGCAGCTTGGTAGTCTCCAGGGAGACCCAGTACTTC. The chain joins TRBV5-5 to TRBJ2-5; D call uncertain. Germline CDR1 and CDR2: SGHKS and YYEKEE (reference sequence). The V and J ends lost 0 bases and 5 bases respectively, with 11 bases between them. The CDR3 loop spans 14 amino acids.